These 17 T cell receptor beta chains share one sample of origin, sequenced in a study of cytomegalovirus exposure and HLA in healthy donors (dated by TCRdb to the late 2010s). The library was obtained by the immunoSEQ multiplex PCR assay. The table comes from immuneACCESS by way of TCRdb, which keeps in-frame sequences with V and J called. Part of the clones is missing from these tables; in studies checked, under half for an unresolved V gene and the rest for unknown reasons. Present in this sample are under 50,000 clones, approximately 94% of which were seen just once. More than 2% of the sample lies in the top ten. Sequencing used PBMCs. All receptors derive from a woman under 30 in good health and CMV-seronegative.

The chain employs TRBV6-4 and TRBJ2-6; possibly TRBD1 for D (5 bases). The CDR3 extends over 15 amino acids. Deletions cut 0 bases from V and 3 bases from J, with 6 bases between. Germline CDR1 reads MRHNA; CDR2 reads SNTAGT. The CDR3 protein is CASSDSQGGANVLTF. The CDR3 DNA is TGTGCCAGCAGTGACTCGCAGGGTGGGGCCAACGTCCTGACTTTC.

The J gene is TRBJ2-5, the V gene TRBV28, with TRBD2 matching over 7 bases. CDR3 length: 16 residues. The trim removed 7 bases at V and 1 base at J, leaving 12 bases unmatched. Germline V gene lookup returns CDR1 MDHEN and CDR2 SYDVKM. The CDR3 DNA follows: TGTGCCAGCAACCCGGGGAGGGACTGGGGCCAAGAGACCCAGTACTTC. Its protein product is CASNPGRDWGQETQYF.

This clone ranks as medium-sized. The genes are TRBV19 and TRBJ2-3, with 11 bases aligning to TRBD2. CDR1 is LNHDA and CDR2 is SQIVND in the germline V gene (reference sequence). V lost 3 bases and J lost 0; bases outside the gene matches: 8. The CDR3 loop spans 18 amino acids. CDR3 amino acids: CASSIGLAGGPSTDTQYF. The CDR3 DNA follows: TGTGCCAGTAGTATCGGGCTAGCGGGGGGCCCTAGCACAGATACGCAGTATTTT.

This chain links TRBV5-8 with TRBJ1-5, with D perhaps TRBD1 (6 bases). Germline loops: CDR1 SGHTS, CDR2 YDEGEE. V was cut by 0 bases and J by 0 bases, with 10 bases left in between. There are 16 residues in the CDR3. The CDR3 protein is CASSLGGQGSNQPQHF. Written as DNA, the CDR3 is TGTGCCAGCAGCTTGGGGGGGCAGGGTAGCAATCAGCCCCAGCATTTT.

The V gene is TRBV28, the J gene TRBJ1-4, with 8 bases lining up with TRBD1. CDR3 size: 14 residues. V shed 2 bases and J 7 bases; nucleotides not matched to a gene: 3. Germline V CDR1 and CDR2: MDHEN, SYDVKM. The DNA of the CDR3 is TGTGCCAGCAGTTTAGGGACAGGCATTGAAAAACTGTTTTTT. Encoded protein: CASSLGTGIEKLFF.

The chain carries TRBV5-1 and TRBJ2-7; D is ambiguous. Germline V gene sequence: CDR1 SGHRS, CDR2 YFSETQ. Trimming removed 4 bases from V and 2 bases from J, with 10 bases in between. CDR3 length: 13 residues. CDR3 sequence: CASSAGVAYEQYF. CDR3 nucleotides: TGCGCCAGCAGCGCCGGAGTAGCCTACGAGCAGTACTTC.

This chain uses TRBV9 with TRBJ2-2; D may be TRBD1 (5 bases). The germline gives CDR1 SGDLS, CDR2 YYNGEE. The CDR3 loop spans 16 amino acids. V was pared by 0 bases and J by 0 bases, with 9 bases between. For the CDR3, the DNA is TGTGCCAGCAGCGTAGCTGCGACAGCGAACACCGGGGAGCTGTTTTTT. Protein sequence: CASSVAATANTGELFF.

The V and J genes are TRBV28 and TRBJ2-3; 14 bases fit TRBD2. The V segment lost 6 bases and the J segment 4 bases; nucleotides outside the gene matches: 12. The CDR3 covers 18 residues. Looked up from germline, CDR1 is MDHEN and CDR2 is SYDVKM. DNA for the CDR3: TGTGCCAGCAGGTCCGGGACTAGCGGGGGAGCAGCACCAGATACGCAGTATTTT. This gives the protein CASRSGTSGGAAPDTQYF. Full variable domain (remainder filled in from reference TRBV28 and TRBJ2-3): DVKVTQSSRYLVKRTGEKVFLECVQDMDHENMFWYRQDPGLGLRLIYFSYDVKMKEKGDIPEGYSVSREKKERFSLILESASTNQTSMYLCASRSGTSGGAAPDTQYFGPGTRLTVL.

The rearrangement uses TRBV19 and TRBJ2-1; TRBD2 matches 13 bases. The germline V gene has CDR1 LNHDA and CDR2 SQIVND (reference sequence). V lost 0 bases to trimming and J lost 0 bases; unmatched junction nucleotides: 5. This CDR3 is 19 amino acids long. The CDR3, as DNA: TGTGCCAGTAGTATAGAACTAGCGGGGGGGCCAGTCTCCTACAATGAGCAGTTCTTC. This translates into CASSIELAGGPVSYNEQFF.

V and J are TRBV30 and TRBJ1-4; D gene uncertain. V gave up 3 bases and J gave up 8 bases, with 10 bases separating them. Germline V gene lookup returns CDR1 GTSNPN and CDR2 SVGIG (reference sequence). CDR3 length: 12 residues. CDR3 protein: CAWSPLGEKLFF. In DNA form, the CDR3 reads TGTGCCTGGAGCCCCCTCGGGGAAAAACTGTTTTTT.

The chain joins TRBV2 to TRBJ1-2, with unresolved D. Trimming removed 6 bases at V and 7 bases at J, with 9 bases between. Germline V gene sequence: CDR1 SNHLY, CDR2 FYNNEI. This CDR3 has 11 amino acids. The CDR3 sequence is CASSQETGYTF. The CDR3 coding sequence is TGTGCCAGCAGCCAGGAAACTGGCTACACCTTC.

This chain joins TRBV7-2 and TRBJ1-4; 9 nucleotides agree with TRBD1. Germline CDR1 is SGHTA and CDR2 is FQGNSA. CDR3 length: 15 amino acids. The V gene end was trimmed by 6 bases and the J gene end by 8 bases; junction bases not matched to a gene: 10. In DNA form, the CDR3 reads TGTGCCAGCAGACCAACCGGGACAGGGAACGAAAAACTGTTTTTT. Its translation is CASRPTGTGNEKLFF. The variable domain in full, completed from reference TRBV7-2 and TRBJ1-4, reads GAGVSQSPSNKVTEKGKDVELRCDPISGHTALYWYRQSLGQGLEFLIYFQGNSAPDKSGLPSDRFSAERTGGSVSTLTIQRTQQEDSAVYLCASRPTGTGNEKLFFGSGTQLSVL.

The CDR3 loop is CASRQGYNEQFF. CDR3 nucleotide sequence: TGTGCCAGCAGACAGGGTTACAATGAGCAGTTCTTC. The chain employs TRBV27 and TRBJ2-1; TRBD1 might be the D (6 bases). CDR1 is MNHEY and CDR2 is SMNVEV in the germline V gene (reference sequence). The CDR3 runs 12 residues. V was cut by 6 bases and J by 4 bases, with 7 bases left in between.

The V and J genes are TRBV5-1 and TRBJ1-1; 9 positions agree with TRBD1. CDR3 length: 13 residues. The V gene's germline CDR1 is SGHRS and CDR2 YFSETQ. V lost 4 bases, J lost 5 bases, and 3 bases stayed unmatched. The CDR3 bases are TGCGCCAGCAGCCGACAGGGGGGGACTGAAGCTTTCTTT. Translation: CASSRQGGTEAFF.

The chain has TRBV7-9 and TRBJ1-2; 8 positions agree with TRBD1. From germline, CDR1 is SEHNR and CDR2 FQNEAQ (reference sequence). The CDR3 runs 14 residues. V lost 4 bases, J lost 4 bases, and 5 bases stayed unmatched. In DNA, the CDR3 is TGTGCCAGCAGCTCGACAGGGGCGGGCTATGGCTACACCTTC. Translating gives CASSSTGAGYGYTF.

The chain employs TRBV6-1 and TRBJ2-3; possible D gene TRBD2, 6 bases. The CDR3 has 14 residues. Trimming stripped 7 bases from V and 1 base from J, with 12 bases between. CDR1 is MNHNS and CDR2 is SASEGT in the germline V gene. The CDR3 coding sequence is TGTGCCAGCAAGAGGCGGGAAGGCACAGATACGCAGTATTTT. It specifies CASKRREGTDTQYF.

This chain connects TRBV28 to TRBJ2-7; no firm D call. Per the germline V gene, CDR1 is MDHEN and CDR2 is SYDVKM. There are 13 residues in the CDR3. Trimming took off 0 bases at V and 6 bases at J, with 9 bases between the two ends. The CDR3 reads CASSLWGSGEQYF. For the CDR3, the DNA is TGTGCCAGCAGTTTATGGGGCTCTGGCGAGCAGTACTTC.